The rows below give T cell receptor beta chains drawn from one sample of a study of blood T cell repertoires in COVID-19. Clones were sequenced by immunoSEQ multiplex PCR, and TCRdb holds only the in-frame ones, with some missing. The repertoire includes about 190,000 clones, under 85% of them detected once, and roughly 6.6% sits in the top ten. Source material: peripheral blood. All receptors come from a woman aged 35 to 49 with acute or convalescent COVID-19. Each CDR3 is given with its conserved first and last residue. Each record gives: J gene, D gene, clone size, V gene, CDR3 length, CDR3 DNA, CDR3 protein. The D gene is left open where the match is weak. Rows may omit the clone size; those that give it use once, few, many or a size class.

TRBJ2-3,.,.,TRBV3-1/TRBV3-2,17,TGTGCCAGCAGCCCGCCGGAAGGACTACTTAGCACAGATACGCAGTATTTT,CASSPPEGLLSTDTQYF
TRBJ1-2,.,.,TRBV2,14,TGTGCCAGCAGTGAAAGATGGGGCGACTATGGCTACACCTTC,CASSERWGDYGYTF
TRBJ2-1,.,.,TRBV5-1,15,TGCGCCAGCAGCGGGCCGGTCAGAACAGACAATGAGCAGTTCTTC,CASSGPVRTDNEQFF
TRBJ2-3,.,.,TRBV4-2,17,TGTGCCAGCAGCCAAGATGCAGGGGCAGGAGGCACAGATACGCAGTATTTT,CASSQDAGAGGTDTQYF
TRBJ2-1,TRBD2,.,TRBV7-2,15,TGTGCCAGCAGCACTGGGACTAGCGGTATCAATGAGCAGTTCTTC,CASSTGTSGINEQFF
TRBJ2-3,.,.,TRBV11-2,17,TGTGCCAGCAGCTCCATAGAGGGGCGGAGGGCGAGGAATACGCAGTATTTT,CASSSIEGRRARNTQYF
TRBJ2-7,.,once,TRBV7-8,15,TGTGCCAGCAGCTTAGATTGGGGGCGCCTCTACGAGCAGTACTTC,CASSLDWGRLYEQYF
TRBJ1-3,.,.,TRBV5-1,15,TGCGCCAGCAGCTTGGCCGCCAGCTCTGGAAACACCATATATTTT,CASSLAASSGNTIYF
TRBJ1-5,TRBD1,once,TRBV28,16,TGTGCCAGCAGTCTGGGACAGGGAGCCGGGCATCAGCCCCAGCATTTT,CASSLGQGAGHQPQHF
TRBJ2-3,TRBD2,.,TRBV5-4,15,TGTGCCAGCACTCTAGCGGGAGCTAGCACAGATACGCAGTATTTT,CASTLAGASTDTQYF
TRBJ1-1,.,.,TRBV29-1,11,TGCAGCGCACTCCGGGGGACTGAAGCTTTCTTT,CSALRGTEAFF
TRBJ2-7,.,.,TRBV4-1,17,TGCGCCAGCAGCCAAGACCCCACCGATACGAGCTCCTACGAGCAGTACTTC,CASSQDPTDTSSYEQYF
TRBJ2-1,.,.,TRBV3-1/TRBV3-2,14,TGTGCCAGCAGCGGCGGGGACTTCTACAATGAGCAGTTCTTC,CASSGGDFYNEQFF
TRBJ1-2,.,few,TRBV9,14,TGTGCCAGCAGCGTAGCTAGCGGGGGCGATGGCTACACCTTC,CASSVASGGDGYTF
TRBJ2-7,.,.,TRBV7-9,14,TGTGCCAGCAGCTTAGGAGGGATTAACTACGAGCAGTACTTC,CASSLGGINYEQYF
TRBJ2-1,TRBD2,.,TRBV19,13,TGTGCCATATCAGCGGGAGTGGGGAATGAGCAGTTCTTC,CAISAGVGNEQFF
TRBJ2-2,TRBD1,.,TRBV3-1/TRBV3-2,15,TGTGCCAGCCTAGGGACAGGGGGCGCGAACGGGGAGCTGTTTTTT,CASLGTGGANGELFF
TRBJ1-4,TRBD1,.,TRBV30,17,TGTGCCTGGAGTCCCCAAAGAGAGGACAGGGGTAATGAAAAACTGTTTTTT,CAWSPQREDRGNEKLFF
TRBJ1-3,.,.,TRBV19,15,TGTGCCAGTACCTTGGACGGGAACTCTGGAAACACCATATATTTT,CASTLDGNSGNTIYF
TRBJ2-2,.,.,TRBV2,13,TGTGCCAGCAGTGAACAGGGGACCGGGGAGCTGTTTTTT,CASSEQGTGELFF
TRBJ1-4,TRBD1,.,TRBV24-1,15,TGTGCCACCAGTGATTCCCTGACAGGGGGCGAAAAACTGTTTTTT,CATSDSLTGGEKLFF
TRBJ2-1,TRBD2,.,TRBV6-2/TRBV6-3,17,TGTGCCAGCAGTTACCCTCTAGCGGGAGACCCCTACAATGAGCAGTTCTTC,CASSYPLAGDPYNEQFF
TRBJ2-5,TRBD1,.,TRBV15,14,TGTGCCACCAGCAGAGATAGGGGGCAGGGGACCCAGTACTTC,CATSRDRGQGTQYF
TRBJ2-1,TRBD2,few,TRBV6-5,14,TGTGCCAGCAGTAGAAGCGGGAGTGGGAATGAGCAGTTCTTC,CASSRSGSGNEQFF
TRBJ2-7,.,.,TRBV7-9,14,TGTGCCAGCACCGGGGCCTTGCAACGATACGAGCAGTACTTC,CASTGALQRYEQYF
TRBJ2-3,.,.,TRBV12-3/TRBV12-4,13,TGTGCCAGCAGCGCGGTTAGCACAGATACGCAGTATTTT,CASSAVSTDTQYF
TRBJ2-3,.,once,TRBV12-3/TRBV12-4,12,TGTGCCAGCAGTTTCCCCCAAGCTACGCAGTATTTT,CASSFPQATQYF
TRBJ2-3,.,.,TRBV5-1,15,TGCGCCAGCAGCTTGGCCCCGCGGGGCACAGATACGCAGTATTTT,CASSLAPRGTDTQYF
TRBJ1-4,TRBD1,once,TRBV28,16,TGTGCCAGCAGTTTACCTATGACAGGGACGGGTGAAAAACTGTTTTTT,CASSLPMTGTGEKLFF
TRBJ2-7,TRBD2,.,TRBV5-1,18,TGCGCCAGCAGAACCACCGGGACTAGCGGGAGGTTTTCCTACGAGCAGTACTTC,CASRTTGTSGRFSYEQYF